By frequency in the sample, the clone carrying this TCR beta chain is medium-sized (0.01 to 0.1%). Each CDR3 protein gets one entry after TCRdb re-called the 5' RACE reads with MiXCR. The table shows 9,500 to 12,000 distinct CDR3 sequences, with around 6% occurring only once. The data stem from a study of spatial heterogeneity in lung cancer. The time point: sample taken at primary tumor resection. A total of more than 65 untreated early-stage non-small cell lung cancer patients served as donors. Germline V gene lookup returns CDR1 LNHNV and CDR2 YYDKDF (reference sequence). V lost 6 bases to trimming and J lost 4 bases, with 12 bases between them. This CDR3 is built from 14 residues.

The chain is built from TRBV15 and TRBJ2-2, with TRBD2 as a possible D gene (6 bases). This material consisted of PBMCs, taken at surgery. This TCR was recovered from a male donor with early-stage non-small cell lung cancer. CDR3 region: CATRVGGSTGELFF. The CDR3 DNA follows: TGTGCCACCAGGGTCGGGGGAAGCACCGGGGAGCTGTTTTTT.